Presented here are 10 T cell receptor beta chains from one specimen sequenced in a study of a mutant IDH1 vaccine in newly diagnosed glioma. The table came from immunoSEQ multiplex PCR; TCRdb's copy has only in-frame clones and leaves some out. The repertoire holds tens of thousands of clones, with approximately 64% as singletons. What these receptors recognize is not known. The time point was: week 47, end of study. Vaccination used 300 ug of mutant IDH1 20-mer peptide per dose, with topical imiquimod. The sample in question was peripheral blood mononuclear cells (PBMCs), obtained from a glioma patient whose treatment included an IDH1 peptide vaccine. The receptor source for this set is a man aged 40-55 years with glioma. Some clones in this sample may be carry-over from other donors' samples.

This chain connects TRBV9 to TRBJ2-5; TRBD2 is a possible D gene (7 bases). CDR3 length: 15 residues. With 4 bases removed from V and 2 bases from J, the gap between germline ends came to 15 bases. The germline V gene has CDR1 SGDLS and CDR2 YYNGEE. CDR3 amino acids: CASSPRGGGQETQYF. In nucleotides, the CDR3 is TGTGCCAGCAGCCCCAGGGGCGGGGGACAAGAGACCCAGTACTTC.

The rearrangement links TRBV2 to TRBJ1-5; D is possibly TRBD1 (6 bases). CDR3 length equals 13 residues. CDR1 SNHLY and CDR2 FYNNEI come from the germline V gene. Trimming shortened V by 1 base and J by 6 bases, and 7 bases separated the two germline ends. CDR3 residues: CASSEGGGQPQHF. Written as DNA, the CDR3 is TGTGCCAGCAGTGAAGGAGGGGGTCAGCCCCAGCATTTT.

In the case of this clone: One end of the junction varies from germline; a read error may be responsible. The genes are TRBV15 and TRBJ1-3, with D maybe TRBD1 (5 bases). Germline V gene data show CDR1 as LNHNV and CDR2 as YYDKDF (reference sequence). The CDR3 consists of 18 residues. This CDR3 reads CATSSSSGRGKPGNTIYF. As DNA, the CDR3 is TGTGCCACGAGCAGCTCGAGCGGGAGGGGAAAGCCCGGAAACACCATATATTTT.

The chain joins TRBV4-1 to TRBJ1-5, with D possibly TRBD1 on 6 matching bases. V dropped 0 bases and J dropped 1 base, with 7 bases sitting between them. The germline V gene has CDR1 MGHRA and CDR2 YSYEKL. The CDR3 has 15 residues. For the CDR3, the DNA is TGCGCCAGCAGCCAAGATCAGGGGAGCAATCAGCCCCAGCATTTT. Residues: CASSQDQGSNQPQHF.

The chain couples TRBV4-1 to TRBJ2-2, with 8 positions matching TRBD1. CDR3 size: 16 residues. Germline CDR1 MGHRA, CDR2 YSYEKL. V was clipped by 2 bases and J by 8 bases; unmatched bases: 10. The CDR3 loop reads CASSQRSQGARGELFF. The CDR3, as DNA: TGCGCCAGCAGCCAACGATCGCAGGGGGCACGTGGGGAGCTGTTTTTT.

The V call is TRBV15, the J call TRBJ2-3; possibly TRBD2 for D (5 bases). This CDR3 has 16 amino acids. V lost 7 bases and J 0 bases, leaving 17 bases between the germline ends. CDR1 LNHNV and CDR2 YYDKDF come from the germline V gene (reference sequence). CDR3 nucleotide sequence: TGTGCCACCACCCCCGGCCGGACTCCGAGCACAGATACGCAGTATTTT. Translating gives CATTPGRTPSTDTQYF. The variable domain in full, with the rest retrieved from reference TRBV15 and TRBJ2-3, is DAMVIQNPRYQVTQFGKPVTLSCSQTLNHNVMYWYQQKSSQAPKLLFHYYDKDFNNEADTPDNFQSRRPNTSFCFLDIRSPGLGDTAMYLCATTPGRTPSTDTQYFGPGTRLTVL.

Written as DNA, the CDR3 is TGTGCCAGCAGTTTGGTGGGTTCAAATCTCTACGAGCAGTACTTC. Translated: CASSLVGSNLYEQYF. V usage is TRBV27 and J usage is TRBJ2-7; the D is unclear. The CDR3 covers 15 residues. Germline assignment: CDR1 MNHEY and CDR2 SMNVEV (reference sequence). Trimming took 3 bases from V and 3 from J, leaving 15 bases between them.

V gene TRBV6-1 combines with J gene TRBJ1-1; possible D gene TRBD1, 5 bases. V lost 2 bases to trimming and J lost 3 bases, with 10 bases between them. The CDR3 contains 14 residues. Looked up from germline, CDR1 is MNHNS and CDR2 is SASEGT. The CDR3 loop is CASSETGGYTEAFF. In DNA form, the CDR3 reads TGTGCCAGCAGTGAAACTGGGGGGTACACTGAAGCTTTCTTT.

The genes are TRBV19 and TRBJ2-7; 10 nucleotides match TRBD1. CDR1 and CDR2 from the germline V gene are LNHDA and SQIVND (reference sequence). The ends lost 5 bases at V and 5 bases at J; junction bases unmatched: 6. The CDR3 loop spans 14 amino acids. CDR3 loop: CASSLTGGFDEQYF. In DNA, the CDR3 is TGTGCCAGTAGTTTGACAGGGGGCTTCGACGAGCAGTACTTC. Supplemented by reference TRBV19 and TRBJ2-7, the full variable domain reads DGGITQSPKYLFRKEGQNVTLSCEQNLNHDAMYWYRQDPGQGLRLIYYSQIVNDFQKGDIAEGYSVSREKKESFPLTVTSAQKNPTAFYLCASSLTGGFDEQYFGPGTRLTVT.

The V gene is TRBV6-5, the J gene TRBJ1-1; 9 positions agree with TRBD1. J gave up 3 bases and V 2 bases, and 1 base lay outside the gene matches. Germline CDR1 MNHEY, CDR2 SVGAGI. The length of the CDR3 is 14 residues. CDR3 region: CASSYRDRDTEAFF. As DNA, the CDR3 is TGTGCCAGCAGTTACCGGGACAGGGACACTGAAGCTTTCTTT.